This TCR beta chain is from a study of blood T cell repertoires in COVID-19. Overall study: The United States, Italy and Spain provided the acute and convalescent COVID-19 samples. PBMCs, B-cell-depleted T cells, or T cells provided the cDNA or gDNA that made up the material.

Original methodology: Estimation of nucleated cell counts relied on the amplification of reference gene primers. TCRdb's table, derived via immunoSEQ multiplex PCR, lists solely in-frame clones and lacks some. V and J calls and clone size are copied from that table; D and trimming were computed from the DNA. The sample consists of more than 50,000 clones, approximately 90% of them appearing once. Germline V gene lookup returns CDR1 MDHEN and CDR2 SYDVKM. The CDR3 spans 17 residues. V lost 2 bases and J lost 6, with 20 bases in between. The TCR originated in a human donor in a cohort sampled during active COVID-19. The specimen sequenced was peripheral blood. The chain has TRBV28 and TRBJ2-1; a possible D gene is TRBD2 (6 bases). CDR3 loop: CASSLGIPGSLTNEQFF. The DNA of the CDR3 is TGTGCCAGCAGTTTAGGGATCCCCGGGAGTCTAACCAATGAGCAGTTCTTC.